One sample yielded the 26 T cell receptor beta chains listed below, sequenced in a study of blood T cell repertoires in COVID-19. TCRdb's copy holds only in-frame clones and misses some; the assay was immunoSEQ multiplex PCR. The data show approximately 70,000 clones, 90% seen once. The source material was peripheral blood. The source is a human donor in a cohort sampled during active COVID-19.

The rearrangement links TRBV6-5 to TRBJ2-3; 10 bases are shared with TRBD2. Germline loops: CDR1 MNHEY, CDR2 SVGAGI. This CDR3 is built from 15 residues. With V trimmed by 9 bases and J by 4 bases, 10 bases remained unmatched. CDR3 region: CARKSGGAGSDTQYF. The CDR3 nucleotides are TGTGCCAGGAAGAGCGGGGGGGCAGGTTCAGATACGCAGTATTTT.

The chain uses TRBV7-8 and TRBJ2-7, with D possibly TRBD2 on 5 matching bases. V was shortened by 5 bases and J by 4 bases, with 9 bases between the two germline ends. The CDR3 spans 12 residues. The germline gives CDR1 SGHVS, CDR2 FQNEAQ. The CDR3 loop is CASSLGVYEQYF. In DNA, the CDR3 is TGTGCCAGCAGCCTGGGAGTATACGAGCAGTACTTC. Combining the CDR3 with reference TRBV7-8 and TRBJ2-7 gives the whole variable domain GAGVSQSPRYKVAKRGQDVALRCDPISGHVSLFWYQQALGQGPEFLTYFQNEAQLDKSGLPSDRFFAERPEGSVSTLKIQRTQQEDSAVYLCASSLGVYEQYFGPGTRLTVT.

The sample holds one count of this clone. The V call is TRBV28, the J call TRBJ2-2; 7 bases are shared with TRBD1. The junction had 4 bases not matched to a gene; V was cut back by 11 bases and J by 1 base. The CDR3 runs 13 residues. From germline, CDR1 is MDHEN and CDR2 SYDVKM. Here the CDR3 reads CALGQRNTGELFF. The DNA for the CDR3 is TGTGCCCTGGGACAGCGGAACACCGGGGAGCTGTTTTTT.

The genes are TRBV3-1 (or the pseudogene TRBV3-2) and TRBJ2-2; 9 nucleotides match TRBD2. This CDR3 contains 16 residues. V dropped 1 base and J dropped 6; count of bases not matched to a gene: 6. Germline-derived CDR1 and CDR2 are LGHDT and YNNKEL (reference sequence). CDR3 sequence (DNA): TGTGCCAGCAGCCAAGTGTTAGCGGGGGATGCCGGGGAGCTGTTTTTT. It translates to CASSQVLAGDAGELFF.

In its sample, this clone was seen once. The rearrangement joins TRBV10-3 to TRBJ2-1, with TRBD2 as a possible D gene (6 bases). There are 17 residues in the CDR3. With 2 bases removed from V and 7 bases from J, the gap between germline ends came to 21 bases. From germline, CDR1 is ENHRY and CDR2 SYGVKD. Here the CDR3 DNA reads TGTGCCATCAGTGAGGACCGCGGGGCGGGTTCCCAGAATGAGCAGTTCTTC. This encodes CAISEDRGAGSQNEQFF.

This clone was seen a few times. The chain employs TRBV4-1 and TRBJ2-3; 8 bases are shared with TRBD2. Germline V gives CDR1 MGHRA, CDR2 YSYEKL. The CDR3 totals 15 residues. The ends lost 3 bases at V and 2 bases at J; junction bases unmatched: 4. CDR3 coding DNA: TGCGCCAGCAGCCAGACGGGACTAGACACAGATACGCAGTATTTT. It codes for CASSQTGLDTDTQYF.

The chain joins TRBV5-6 to TRBJ1-4; 9 nucleotides agree with TRBD1. The CDR3 is 17 amino acids. Looked up from germline, CDR1 is SGHDT and CDR2 is YYEEEE. With 7 bases clipped from V and 7 bases from J, the junction kept 17 bases outside the gene matches. Written as DNA, the CDR3 is TGTGCCAGCTCTGGGACAGGGAGGTATCAGGGAAGTGAAAAACTGTTTTTT. This gives the protein CASSGTGRYQGSEKLFF. Based on the CDR3 plus reference TRBV5-6 and TRBJ1-4, the full variable domain is DAGVTQSPTHLIKTRGQQVTLRCSPKSGHDTVSWYQQALGQGPQFIFQYYEEEERQRGNFPDRFSGHQFPNYSSELNVNALLLGDSALYLCASSGTGRYQGSEKLFFGSGTQLSVL.

The chain combines TRBV6-6 with TRBJ2-1; 7 bases agree with TRBD1. The CDR3 has 13 amino acids. Germline V gene lookup returns CDR1 MNHNY and CDR2 SVGAGI (reference sequence). V gave up 11 bases and J gave up 9 bases; unmatched junction bases: 13. CDR3 sequence reads: CASRDSSRIEQFF. The CDR3, as DNA: TGTGCCTCGAGGGACAGCTCCAGGATTGAGCAGTTCTTC.

This rearrangement joins TRBV2 to TRBJ1-1; D ambiguous. CDR1 SNHLY and CDR2 FYNNEI come from the germline V gene. Trimming left V 7 bases short and J 2 bases short, with 11 bases between. The CDR3 runs to 13 residues. CDR3 bases: TGTGCCAGCAATAGAATATCTAACACTGAAGCTTTCTTT. This translates into CASNRISNTEAFF.

The chain links TRBV25-1 to TRBJ1-5; D remains unclear. Germline lookup yields CDR1 MGHDK and CDR2 SYGVNS. Trimming shortened V by 2 bases and J by 3 bases, and 5 bases separated the two germline ends. CDR3 length: 13 residues. CDR3 sequence (DNA): TGTGCCAGCAGTGAACTGGCCAATCAGCCCCAGCATTTT. Its translation is CASSELANQPQHF.

The chain is built from TRBV11-2 and TRBJ2-1, with 7 bases that match TRBD1. The CDR3 runs to 18 residues. Germline V gene sequence: CDR1 SGHAT, CDR2 FQNNGV. The V segment lost 2 bases and the J segment 2 bases; nucleotides outside the gene matches: 12. In DNA, the CDR3 is TGTGCCAGCAGCTTATTGCCGATGACAGGGTTCACCTACAATGAGCAGTTCTTC. Residues: CASSLLPMTGFTYNEQFF.

V usage is TRBV7-8 and J usage is TRBJ2-7; 7 bases are a match to TRBD1. Per germline, CDR1 SGHVS and CDR2 FQNEAQ. The CDR3 has 16 amino acids. The junction had 10 bases not matched to a gene; V was cut back by 1 base and J by 4 bases. CDR3 in amino acids: CASSLDSGTVTYEQYF. CDR3 sequence (DNA): TGTGCCAGCAGCTTAGACTCCGGGACAGTGACATACGAGCAGTACTTC. Drawing the rest from reference TRBV7-8 and TRBJ2-7, the complete variable domain is GAGVSQSPRYKVAKRGQDVALRCDPISGHVSLFWYQQALGQGPEFLTYFQNEAQLDKSGLPSDRFFAERPEGSVSTLKIQRTQQEDSAVYLCASSLDSGTVTYEQYFGPGTRLTVT.

The chain employs TRBV2 and TRBJ2-1, with 11 bases matching TRBD2. CDR1 is SNHLY and CDR2 is FYNNEI in the germline V gene. The CDR3 runs to 14 residues. The V and J ends lost 6 bases and 8 bases, in that order; junction bases with no gene match: 6. The chain's CDR3 is CASRGASGRHEQFF. CDR3 sequence (DNA): TGTGCCAGCAGGGGGGCTAGCGGGAGGCATGAGCAGTTCTTC. The whole variable domain, filled in from reference TRBV2 and TRBJ2-1, reads EPEVTQTPSHQVTQMGQEVILRCVPISNHLYFYWYRQILGQKVEFLVSFYNNEISEKSEIFDDQFSVERPDGSNFTLKIRSTKLEDSAMYFCASRGASGRHEQFFGPGTRLTVL.

This clone was detected only once. This chain joins TRBV5-6 and TRBJ2-4, with D tentatively TRBD1 (5 bases). V lost 4 bases and J lost 5, with 10 bases in between. The germline CDR1 and CDR2 sequences are SGHDT and YYEEEE. CDR3 length: 13 amino acids. The CDR3 spells CASSRLGENIQYF. CDR3 coding DNA: TGTGCCAGCAGCCGCCTAGGGGAAAACATTCAGTACTTC.

The V call is TRBV18, the J call TRBJ2-1, with TRBD2 matching 7 bases. The CDR3 has 17 amino acids. Germline V gene data show CDR1 as KGHSH and CDR2 as LQKENI. With 0 bases clipped from V and 9 bases from J, the junction kept 14 bases outside the gene matches. CDR3 in DNA: TGTGCCAGCTCACCACCAAGTAGGGGCGGGAGTACTGGTGAGCAGTTCTTC. It translates to CASSPPSRGGSTGEQFF.

The chain joins TRBV5-1 to TRBJ2-7; 12 positions agree with TRBD2. CDR3 length: 15 residues. Germline V gene data show CDR1 as SGHRS and CDR2 as YFSETQ. V trimming: 4 bases; J trimming: 4 bases; junction bases outside the gene matches: 6. CDR3 protein: CASSRTSGGTYEQYF. CDR3 bases: TGCGCCAGCAGCCGTACTAGCGGGGGGACATACGAGCAGTACTTC.

The chain combines TRBV7-2 with TRBJ1-3; TRBD1 matches at 12 bases. Germline loops: CDR1 SGHTA, CDR2 FQGNSA. The CDR3 consists of 17 residues. V dropped 0 bases and J dropped 4; count of bases not matched to a gene: 4. CDR3 DNA sequence: TGTGCCAGCAGCTTAGCTGGGACAGGGGGCTCGGGAAACACCATATATTTT. As protein: CASSLAGTGGSGNTIYF.

The chain joins TRBV7-7 to TRBJ2-3; weak D call: TRBD1 (6 bases). Germline CDR1 SSHAT, CDR2 FNYEAQ (reference sequence). The CDR3 runs 14 residues. Deletions cut 2 bases from V and 3 bases from J, with 9 bases between. For the CDR3, the DNA is TGTGCCAGCAGCTTAACAGGGCTAACAGATACGCAGTATTTT. Amino acid sequence: CASSLTGLTDTQYF.

The sample holds a few counts of this clone. The rearrangement joins TRBV4-3 to TRBJ1-2; tentatively, D is TRBD1 (6 bases). The germline V and J ends were trimmed by 4 bases and 1 base, with 13 bases remaining between them. The germline V gene has CDR1 LGHNA and CDR2 YSLEER. This CDR3 has 15 residues. CDR3 residues: CASSPEGVVNYGYTF. CDR3 sequence (DNA): TGCGCCAGCAGCCCTGAGGGGGTGGTTAACTATGGCTACACCTTC.

The V and J genes are TRBV9 and TRBJ2-5, with TRBD1 matching over 8 bases. CDR1 SGDLS and CDR2 YYNGEE come from the germline V gene. CDR3 size: 15 residues. V was clipped by 1 base and J by 3 bases; unmatched bases: 5. The DNA of the CDR3 is TGTGCCAGCAGCGTAACCAGGGGGCCCAAAGAGACCCAGTACTTC. Its translation: CASSVTRGPKETQYF.

This clone is a singleton in its sample. The J gene is TRBJ2-3, the V gene TRBV3-1 (or the pseudogene TRBV3-2); 12 bases fit TRBD2. The CDR3 sequence is 16 residues long. The J segment lost 6 bases and the V segment lost 4 bases, leaving 8 bases of the junction unmatched. Germline CDR1 is LGHDT and CDR2 is YNNKEL (reference sequence). The CDR3 DNA reads TGTGCCAGCAGCCCAAGACTAGCGGGAGTCTTCGATACGCAGTATTTT. It codes for CASSPRLAGVFDTQYF.

The chain recombines TRBV19 with TRBJ2-7; 7 nucleotides match TRBD1. Germline values: CDR1 LNHDA, CDR2 SQIVND (reference sequence). The CDR3 runs 15 residues. The V and J ends lost 4 bases and 2 bases, in that order; junction bases with no gene match: 8. The CDR3 region has the DNA TGTGCCAGTAGTACATCCAACAGGGGACCCTACGAGCAGTACTTC. This gives the protein CASSTSNRGPYEQYF.

The CDR3 DNA follows: TGCAGCGTTGAACAGAGGATGAACACTGAAGCTTTCTTT. Protein: CSVEQRMNTEAFF. The chain combines TRBV29-1 with TRBJ1-1; D gene uncertain. CDR1 and CDR2 from the germline V gene are SQVTM and ANQGSEA. The CDR3 consists of 13 residues. The ends were cut back, 2 bases at V and 0 bases at J, with 7 bases in the middle.

This clone showed up just a few times. The rearrangement links TRBV7-9 to TRBJ2-7; possibly TRBD1 for D (6 bases). This CDR3 comprises 14 residues. V was clipped by 5 bases and J by 5 bases, with 16 bases between them. The germline V gene has CDR1 SEHNR and CDR2 FQNEAQ (reference sequence). The CDR3 coding sequence is TGTGCCAGCAGCCGGACAGAGAGGTACAACGAGCAGTACTTC. Encoded protein: CASSRTERYNEQYF.

The chain links TRBV7-9 to TRBJ1-1; TRBD1 agrees at 9 bases. The CDR3 contains 13 residues. The V gene's germline CDR1 is SEHNR and CDR2 FQNEAQ (reference sequence). The J segment lost 12 bases and the V segment lost 3 bases, leaving 8 bases of the junction unmatched. CDR3 sequence: CASSLEDRGAPFF. The CDR3, as DNA: TGTGCCAGCAGCTTGGAGGACAGGGGCGCCCCTTTCTTT. Full variable domain (missing parts from reference TRBV7-9 and TRBJ1-1): DTGVSQNPRHKITKRGQNVTFRCDPISEHNRLYWYRQTLGQGPEFLTYFQNEAQLEKSRLLSDRFSAERPKGSFSTLEIQRTEQGDSAMYLCASSLEDRGAPFFGQGTRLTVV.

This rearrangement joins TRBV11-2 to TRBJ2-7; TRBD2 might be the D (6 bases). From germline, CDR1 is SGHAT and CDR2 FQNNGV. This CDR3 has 14 amino acids. V was shortened by 0 bases and J by 7 bases, with 13 bases between the two germline ends. In nucleotides, the CDR3 is TGTGCCAGCAGCTTAGAAGCCCACGGGGGTGAGCAGTACTTC. Amino acid sequence: CASSLEAHGGEQYF.